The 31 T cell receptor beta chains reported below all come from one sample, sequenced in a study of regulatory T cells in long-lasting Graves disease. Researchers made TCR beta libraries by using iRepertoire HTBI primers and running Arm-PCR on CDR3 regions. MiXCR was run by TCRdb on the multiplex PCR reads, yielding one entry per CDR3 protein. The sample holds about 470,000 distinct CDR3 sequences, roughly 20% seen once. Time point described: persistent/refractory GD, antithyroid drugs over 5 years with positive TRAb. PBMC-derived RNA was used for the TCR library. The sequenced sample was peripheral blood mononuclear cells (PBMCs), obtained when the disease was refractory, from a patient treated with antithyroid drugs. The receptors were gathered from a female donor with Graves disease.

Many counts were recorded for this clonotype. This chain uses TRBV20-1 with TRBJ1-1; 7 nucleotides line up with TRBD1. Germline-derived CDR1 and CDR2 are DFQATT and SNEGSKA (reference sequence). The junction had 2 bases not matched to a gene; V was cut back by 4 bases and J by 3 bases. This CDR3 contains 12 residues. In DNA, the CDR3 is TGCAGTGCTATCGACAGGGACACTGAAGCTTTCTTT. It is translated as CSAIDRDTEAFF.

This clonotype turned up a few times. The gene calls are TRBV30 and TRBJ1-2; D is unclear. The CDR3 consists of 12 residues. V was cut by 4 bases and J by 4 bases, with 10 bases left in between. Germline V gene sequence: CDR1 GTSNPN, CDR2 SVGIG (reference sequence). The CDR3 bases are TGTGCCTGGACCGAAAGCAGCTATGGCTACACCTTC. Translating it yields CAWTESSYGYTF. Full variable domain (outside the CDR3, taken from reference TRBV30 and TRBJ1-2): SQTIHQWPATLVQPVGSPLSLECTVEGTSNPNLYWYRQAAGRGLQLLFYSVGIGQISSEVPQNLSASRPQDRQFILSSKKLLLSDSGFYLCAWTESSYGYTFGSGTRLTVV.

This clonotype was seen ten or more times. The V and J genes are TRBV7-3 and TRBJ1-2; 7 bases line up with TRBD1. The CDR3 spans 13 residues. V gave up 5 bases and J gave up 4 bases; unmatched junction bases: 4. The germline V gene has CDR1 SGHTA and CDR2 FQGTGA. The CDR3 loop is CASSKGATYGYTF. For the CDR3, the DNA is TGTGCCAGCAGCAAGGGGGCAACCTATGGCTACACCTTC.

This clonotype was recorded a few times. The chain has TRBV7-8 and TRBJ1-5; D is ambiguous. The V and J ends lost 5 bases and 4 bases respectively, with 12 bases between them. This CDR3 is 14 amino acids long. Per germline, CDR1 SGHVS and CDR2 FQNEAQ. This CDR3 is CASSLGSLNQPQHF. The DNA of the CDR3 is TGTGCCAGCAGCCTCGGCTCCTTGAATCAGCCCCAGCATTTT.

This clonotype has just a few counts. Here the CDR3 reads CSATRTGIYEQYF. The DNA for the CDR3 is TGCAGTGCTACCCGGACAGGGATCTACGAGCAGTACTTC. This chain links TRBV20-1 with TRBJ2-7; 8 bases align to TRBD1. With V trimmed by 4 bases and J by 3 bases, 5 bases remained unmatched. CDR3 length equals 13 residues. CDR1 is DFQATT, CDR2 SNEGSKA, per germline (reference sequence).

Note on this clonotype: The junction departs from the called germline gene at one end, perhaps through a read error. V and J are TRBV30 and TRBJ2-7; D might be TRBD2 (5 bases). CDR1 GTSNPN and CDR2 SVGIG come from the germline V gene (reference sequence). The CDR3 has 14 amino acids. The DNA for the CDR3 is TGTGCCTGCCGGTCCCCGGGGAGTTCCTACGGGCAGTACTTC. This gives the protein CACRSPGSSYGQYF. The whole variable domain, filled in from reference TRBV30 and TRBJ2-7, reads SQTIHQWPATLVQPVGSPLSLECTVEGTSNPNLYWYRQAAGRGLQLLFYSVGIGQISSEVPQNLSASRPQDRQFILSSKKLLLSDSGFYLCACRSPGSSYGQYFGPGTRLTVT.

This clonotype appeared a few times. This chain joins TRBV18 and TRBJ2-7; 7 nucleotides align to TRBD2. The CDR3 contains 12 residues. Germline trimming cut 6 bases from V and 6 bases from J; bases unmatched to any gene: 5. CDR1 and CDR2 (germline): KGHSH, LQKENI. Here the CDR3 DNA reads TGTGCCAGCTCCCCCGCGGGGGTCGAGCAGTACTTC. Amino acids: CASSPAGVEQYF.

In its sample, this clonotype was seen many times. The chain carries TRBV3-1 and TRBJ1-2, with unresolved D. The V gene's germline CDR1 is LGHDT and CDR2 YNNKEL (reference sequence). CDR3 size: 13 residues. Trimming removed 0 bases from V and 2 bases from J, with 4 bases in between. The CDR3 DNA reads TGTGCCAGCAGCCAAGAGGACAACTATGGCTACACCTTC. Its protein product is CASSQEDNYGYTF.

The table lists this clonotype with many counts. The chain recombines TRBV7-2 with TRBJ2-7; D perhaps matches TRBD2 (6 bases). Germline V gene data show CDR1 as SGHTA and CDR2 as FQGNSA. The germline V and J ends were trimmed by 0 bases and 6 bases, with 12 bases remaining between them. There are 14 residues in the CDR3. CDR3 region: CASSLAGGRREQYF. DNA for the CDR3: TGTGCCAGCAGCTTAGCGGGAGGTCGTCGCGAGCAGTACTTC.

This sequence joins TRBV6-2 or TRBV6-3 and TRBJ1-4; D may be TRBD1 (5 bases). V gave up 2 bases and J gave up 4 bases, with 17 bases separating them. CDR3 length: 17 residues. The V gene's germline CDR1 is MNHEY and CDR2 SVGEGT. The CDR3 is CASSYGTNTRGNEKLFF. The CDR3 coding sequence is TGTGCCAGCAGTTACGGGACGAACACGAGGGGTAATGAAAAACTGTTTTTT.

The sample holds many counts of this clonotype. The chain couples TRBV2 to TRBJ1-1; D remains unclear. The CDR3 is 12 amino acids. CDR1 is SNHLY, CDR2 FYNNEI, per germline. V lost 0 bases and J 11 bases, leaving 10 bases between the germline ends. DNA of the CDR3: TGTGCCAGCAGTGAAGCGCGGAGGGAGGCTTTCTTT. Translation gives CASSEARREAFF. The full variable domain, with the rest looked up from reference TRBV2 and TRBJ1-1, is EPEVTQTPSHQVTQMGQEVILRCVPISNHLYFYWYRQILGQKVEFLVSFYNNEISEKSEIFDDQFSVERPDGSNFTLKIRSTKLEDSAMYFCASSEARREAFFGQGTRLTVV.

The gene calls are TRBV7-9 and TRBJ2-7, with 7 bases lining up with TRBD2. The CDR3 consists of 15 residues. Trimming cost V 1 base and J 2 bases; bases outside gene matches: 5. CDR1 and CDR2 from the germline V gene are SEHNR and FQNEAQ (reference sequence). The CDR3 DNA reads TGTGCCAGCAGCTTAGGGGGAGGGGCCCCCTACGAGCAGTACTTC. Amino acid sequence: CASSLGGGAPYEQYF.

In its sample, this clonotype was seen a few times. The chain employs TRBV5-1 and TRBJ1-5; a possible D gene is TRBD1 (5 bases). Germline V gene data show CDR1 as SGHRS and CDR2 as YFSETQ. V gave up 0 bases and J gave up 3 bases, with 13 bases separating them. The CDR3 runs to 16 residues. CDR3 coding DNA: TGCGCCAGCAGCTTGGATGTCTGGGACTCCAATCAGCCCCAGCATTTT. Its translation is CASSLDVWDSNQPQHF. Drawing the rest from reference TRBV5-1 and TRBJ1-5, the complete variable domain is KAGVTQTPRYLIKTRGQQVTLSCSPISGHRSVSWYQQTPGQGLQFLFEYFSETQRNKGNFPGRFSGRQFSNSRSEMNVSTLELGDSALYLCASSLDVWDSNQPQHFGDGTRLSIL.

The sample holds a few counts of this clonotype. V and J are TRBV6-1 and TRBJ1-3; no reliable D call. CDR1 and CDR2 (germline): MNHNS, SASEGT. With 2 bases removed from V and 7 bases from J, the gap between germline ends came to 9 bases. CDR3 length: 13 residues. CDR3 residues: CASSERPWNTIYF. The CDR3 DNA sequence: TGTGCCAGCAGTGAACGGCCGTGGAACACCATATATTTT.

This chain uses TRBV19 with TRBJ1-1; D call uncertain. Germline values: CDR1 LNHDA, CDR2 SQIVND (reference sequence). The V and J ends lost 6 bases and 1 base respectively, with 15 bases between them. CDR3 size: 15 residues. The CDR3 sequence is CASRDFFLGNTEAFF. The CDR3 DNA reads TGTGCCAGTAGAGACTTTTTCCTGGGGAACACTGAAGCTTTCTTT.

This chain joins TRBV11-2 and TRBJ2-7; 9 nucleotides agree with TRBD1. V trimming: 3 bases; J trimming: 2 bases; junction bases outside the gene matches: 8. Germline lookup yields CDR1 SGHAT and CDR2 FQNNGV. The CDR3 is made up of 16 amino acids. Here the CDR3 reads CASSLERWTGAYEQYF. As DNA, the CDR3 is TGTGCCAGCAGCTTGGAGCGCTGGACAGGGGCCTACGAGCAGTACTTC.

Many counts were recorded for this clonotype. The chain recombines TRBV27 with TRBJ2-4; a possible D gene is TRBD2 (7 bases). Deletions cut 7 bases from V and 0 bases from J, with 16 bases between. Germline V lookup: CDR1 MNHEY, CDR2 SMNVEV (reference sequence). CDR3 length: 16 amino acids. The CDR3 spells CASTSLGGAAKNIQYF. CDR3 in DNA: TGTGCCAGCACTTCCCTGGGGGGGGCAGCCAAAAACATTCAGTACTTC.

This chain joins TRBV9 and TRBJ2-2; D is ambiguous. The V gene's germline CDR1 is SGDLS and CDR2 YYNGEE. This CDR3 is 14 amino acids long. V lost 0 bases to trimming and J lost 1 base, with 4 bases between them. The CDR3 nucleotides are TGTGCCAGCAGCGTAGGCCGGAACACCGGGGAGCTGTTTTTT. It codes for CASSVGRNTGELFF.

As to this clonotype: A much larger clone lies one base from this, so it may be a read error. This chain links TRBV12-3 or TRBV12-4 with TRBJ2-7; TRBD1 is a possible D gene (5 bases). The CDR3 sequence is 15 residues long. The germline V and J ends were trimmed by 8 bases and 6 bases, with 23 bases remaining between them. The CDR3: CASGNDKGLLREQYF. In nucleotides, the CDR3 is TGTGCCAGCGGAAACGACAAGGGGCTTCTTCGCGAGCAGTACTTC.

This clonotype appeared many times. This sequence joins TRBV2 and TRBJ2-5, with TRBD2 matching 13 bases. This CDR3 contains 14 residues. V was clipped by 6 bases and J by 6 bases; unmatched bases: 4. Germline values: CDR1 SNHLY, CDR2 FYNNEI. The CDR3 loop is CASRGLAGEKTQYF. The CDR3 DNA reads TGTGCCAGCAGAGGACTAGCGGGAGAGAAGACCCAGTACTTC.

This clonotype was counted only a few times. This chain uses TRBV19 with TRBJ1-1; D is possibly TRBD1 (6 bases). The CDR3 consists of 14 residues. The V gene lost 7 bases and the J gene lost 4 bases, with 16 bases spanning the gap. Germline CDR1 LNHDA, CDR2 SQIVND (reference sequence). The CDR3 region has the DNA TGTGCCAGTAAAGAAGGGGGGGGCGGCACTGAAGCTTTCTTT. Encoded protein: CASKEGGGGTEAFF.

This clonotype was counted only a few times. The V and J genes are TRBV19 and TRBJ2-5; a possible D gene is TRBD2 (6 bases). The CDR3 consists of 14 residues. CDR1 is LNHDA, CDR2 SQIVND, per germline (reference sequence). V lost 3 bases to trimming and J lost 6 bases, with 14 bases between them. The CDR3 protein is CASSIGGTEQTQYF. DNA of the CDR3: TGTGCCAGTAGTATTGGCGGGACCGAGCAGACCCAGTACTTC.

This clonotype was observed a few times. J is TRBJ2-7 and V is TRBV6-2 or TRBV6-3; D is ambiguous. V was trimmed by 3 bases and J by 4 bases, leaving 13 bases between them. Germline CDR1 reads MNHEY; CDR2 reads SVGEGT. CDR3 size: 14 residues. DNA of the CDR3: TGTGCCAGCAGTTATGTAAGAGTCAGGTACGAGCAGTACTTC. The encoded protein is CASSYVRVRYEQYF.

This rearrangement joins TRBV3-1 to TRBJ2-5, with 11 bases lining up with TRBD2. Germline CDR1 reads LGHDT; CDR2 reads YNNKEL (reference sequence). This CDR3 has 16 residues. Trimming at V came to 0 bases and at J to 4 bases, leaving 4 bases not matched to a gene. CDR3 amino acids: CASSQEGLAGGETQYF. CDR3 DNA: TGTGCCAGCAGCCAAGAAGGCCTAGCGGGAGGAGAGACCCAGTACTTC.

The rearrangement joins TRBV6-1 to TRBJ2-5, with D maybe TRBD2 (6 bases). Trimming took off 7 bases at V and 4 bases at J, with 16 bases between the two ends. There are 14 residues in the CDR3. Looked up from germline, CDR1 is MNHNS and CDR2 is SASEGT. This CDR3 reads CASTSGGLRETQYF. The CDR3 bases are TGTGCCAGCACCTCTGGGGGGTTGAGAGAGACCCAGTACTTC.

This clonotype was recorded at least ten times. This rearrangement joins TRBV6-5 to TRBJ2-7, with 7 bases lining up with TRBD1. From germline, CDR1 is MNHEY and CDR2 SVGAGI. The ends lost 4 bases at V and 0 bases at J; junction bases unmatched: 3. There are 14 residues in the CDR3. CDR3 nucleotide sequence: TGTGCCAGCAGTTTCGACAGGGCCTCCTACGAGCAGTACTTC. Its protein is CASSFDRASYEQYF.

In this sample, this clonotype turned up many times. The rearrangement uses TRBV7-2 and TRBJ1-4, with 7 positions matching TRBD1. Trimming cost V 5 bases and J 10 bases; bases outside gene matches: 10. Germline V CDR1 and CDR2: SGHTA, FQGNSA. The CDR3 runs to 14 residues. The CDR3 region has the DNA TGTGCCAGCAGCCCAGACAGGGCAGTAGGAAAACTGTTTTTT. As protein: CASSPDRAVGKLFF.

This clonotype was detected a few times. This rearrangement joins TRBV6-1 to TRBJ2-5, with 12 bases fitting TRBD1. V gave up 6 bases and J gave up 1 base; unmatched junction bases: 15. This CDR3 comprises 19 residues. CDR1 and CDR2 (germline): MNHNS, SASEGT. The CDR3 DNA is TGTGCCAGCAGACTCACCGGGACAGGGGGCCCGGGGATCCAAGAGACCCAGTACTTC. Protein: CASRLTGTGGPGIQETQYF.

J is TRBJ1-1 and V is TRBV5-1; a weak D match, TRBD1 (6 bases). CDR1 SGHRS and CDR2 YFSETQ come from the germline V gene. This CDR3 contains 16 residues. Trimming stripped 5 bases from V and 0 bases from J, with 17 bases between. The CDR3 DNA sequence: TGCGCCAGCAGGTTGAGTCAGGGGCGATTGAACACTGAAGCTTTCTTT. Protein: CASRLSQGRLNTEAFF. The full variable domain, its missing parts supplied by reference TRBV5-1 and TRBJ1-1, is KAGVTQTPRYLIKTRGQQVTLSCSPISGHRSVSWYQQTPGQGLQFLFEYFSETQRNKGNFPGRFSGRQFSNSRSEMNVSTLELGDSALYLCASRLSQGRLNTEAFFGQGTRLTVV.

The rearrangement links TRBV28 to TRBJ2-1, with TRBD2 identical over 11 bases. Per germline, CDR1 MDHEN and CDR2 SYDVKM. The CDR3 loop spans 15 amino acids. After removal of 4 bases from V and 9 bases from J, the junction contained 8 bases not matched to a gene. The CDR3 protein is CASSSLAGVSSEQFF. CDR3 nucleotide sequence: TGTGCCAGCAGTTCACTAGCGGGAGTTAGCAGTGAGCAGTTCTTC.

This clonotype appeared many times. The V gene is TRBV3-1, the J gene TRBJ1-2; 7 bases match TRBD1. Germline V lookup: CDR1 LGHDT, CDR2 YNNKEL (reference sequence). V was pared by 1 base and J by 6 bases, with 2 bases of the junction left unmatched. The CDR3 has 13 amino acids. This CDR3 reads CASSQGQGHGYTF. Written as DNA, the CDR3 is TGTGCCAGCAGCCAAGGACAGGGTCATGGCTACACCTTC. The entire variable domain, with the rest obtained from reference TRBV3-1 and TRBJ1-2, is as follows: DTAVSQTPKYLVTQMGNDKSIKCEQNLGHDTMYWYKQDSKKFLKIMFSYNNKELIINETVPNRFSPKSPDKAHLNLHINSLELGDSAVYFCASSQGQGHGYTFGSGTRLTVV.